The T cell receptor (beta chain) described here comes from a study of T cell repertoires in cytomegalovirus infection. In the study overall: CMV infection plus the matching HLA type was flagged by public TCR beta signatures. General study results and limits: Ex vivo, HLA-C-restricted CMV-specific TCR beta clonotypes prevailed over the rest of the response.

The V end lost 6 bases, the J end lost 11 bases, and 22 bases lay between the germline ends. The length of the CDR3 is 14 residues. Germline V CDR1 and CDR2: MNHNY, SVGAGI (reference sequence). TCRdb fed the reads into MiXCR, producing one record per CDR3 protein. The sample carries more than 45,000 distinct CDR3 sequences, 33% recorded once. This clonotype was seen a handful of times. Its antigen is unidentified. V gene TRBV6-6 combines with J gene TRBJ1-1, with TRBD1 as a possible D gene (5 bases). This sequence originates from a human donor in good health (CMV status not recorded). Some clones in this sample may be carry-over from other donors' samples. Sample: PBMCs, sequenced either directly or after in vitro stimulation (not recorded which). CDR3 sequence reads: CASRGLARVLGAFF. The CDR3 DNA sequence: TGTGCCAGCAGGGGACTGGCCCGGGTCTTAGGGGCTTTCTTT.